The rows below give T cell receptor beta chains drawn from one sample of a study of blood T cell repertoires in COVID-19. Data came from immunoSEQ multiplex PCR; TCRdb stores just in-frame clones and leaves some out. The data hold approximately 380,000 clones, with 88% observed a single time. What was sequenced was PBMCs or T cells enriched from blood (not recorded which). The receptors come from a woman under 30 who had recovered from COVID-19. Each CDR3 is given with its conserved first and last residue. The D gene is left open where the match is weak. Clone size, where shown, is once, few, many, or a class for clones that have expanded.

D gene,J gene,V gene,clone size,CDR3 DNA,CDR3 protein
.,TRBJ2-5,TRBV2,.,TGTGCCAGCAGTGTTCGGTCAAAAGAGACCCAGTACTTC,CASSVRSKETQYF
TRBD1,TRBJ1-2,TRBV3-1/TRBV3-2,.,TGTGCCAGCAGCCTCTACAGGGGGCGCGATTATGGCTACACCTTC,CASSLYRGRDYGYTF
TRBD1,TRBJ1-6,TRBV18,few,TGTGCCAGCTCACCTCAGACAGGGGTGAGTTCACCCCTCCACTTT,CASSPQTGVSSPLHF
TRBD1,TRBJ2-4,TRBV4-1,.,TGCGCCAGCAGCCAAGAAGAGGGGGCGACAGAAAACATTCAGTACTTC,CASSQEEGATENIQYF
TRBD1,TRBJ1-1,TRBV5-1,.,TGCGCCAGCAGCCTATGGACAGGGTGGGATACTGAAGCTTTCTTT,CASSLWTGWDTEAFF
TRBD1,TRBJ1-2,TRBV9,.,TGTGCCAGCAGCGGAAACCGGGACAGGGGTTTGATTAGCTATGGCTACACCTTC,CASSGNRDRGLISYGYTF
.,TRBJ2-2,TRBV11-3,.,TGTGCCAGCAGCTTAAGACAGGTCACCGGGGAGCTGTTTTTT,CASSLRQVTGELFF
.,TRBJ1-4,TRBV30,.,TGTGCCTGTACGGTGTGGGAAAAACTGTTTTTT,CACTVWEKLFF
TRBD1,TRBJ2-7,TRBV5-4,.,TGTGCCAGCAGCTGGACAGGGTGGGAGCAGTACTTC,CASSWTGWEQYF
.,TRBJ2-1,TRBV5-4,.,TGTGCCAGCAGCTGGGGGGGCGCGGATGAGCAGTTCTTC,CASSWGGADEQFF
.,TRBJ2-4,TRBV4-3,.,TGCGCCAGCAGCCAGTCAGGGGCCAAAAACATTCAGTACTTC,CASSQSGAKNIQYF
.,TRBJ2-5,TRBV14,.,TGTGCCAGCAGCCAAGTGGGTATCGGGATGGTGACCCAGTACTTC,CASSQVGIGMVTQYF
.,TRBJ2-7,TRBV19,.,TGTGCCAGTAGTATCGGGAACTACGAGCAGTACTTC,CASSIGNYEQYF
.,TRBJ2-4,TRBV3-1/TRBV3-2,.,TGTGCCAGCAGCCAAGGAGGAGCCAAAAACATTCAGTACTTC,CASSQGGAKNIQYF